One sample yielded the 28 T cell receptor beta chains listed below, sequenced in a study of T cell responses to AZD1222 COVID-19 vaccine. Profiling relied on immunoSEQ multiplex PCR, and the TCRdb table lists in-frame clones only, not all of them. Seen here are some 140,000 clones, 93% observed once, and the top ten hold around 5.9%. The specimen comprised peripheral blood, sampled on day 0 of AZD1222 vaccination. Receptors were obtained from an adult in good health.

The chain has TRBV2 and TRBJ2-2, with D hard to call. V dropped 0 bases and J dropped 10 bases, with 12 bases sitting between them. Germline values: CDR1 SNHLY, CDR2 FYNNEI. This CDR3 has 14 residues. CDR3 residues: CASSEAPADLELFF. The DNA for the CDR3 is TGTGCCAGCAGTGAAGCCCCGGCAGACCTGGAGCTGTTTTTT.

This chain connects TRBV5-5 to TRBJ1-5; no clear D gene. Germline assignment: CDR1 SGHKS and CDR2 YYEKEE (reference sequence). Trimming removed 0 bases from V and 0 bases from J, with 7 bases in between. This CDR3 is built from 15 residues. The CDR3 region is CASSLEGVSNQPQHF. The CDR3 DNA reads as TGTGCCAGCAGCTTGGAAGGAGTTAGCAATCAGCCCCAGCATTTT.

The chain's CDR3 is CATRGLGNTEAFF. CDR3 nucleotides: TGTGCCACCAGGGGACTGGGGAACACTGAAGCTTTCTTT. This rearrangement joins TRBV24-1 to TRBJ1-1, with D possibly matching TRBD1 (5 bases). The CDR3 contains 13 residues. Germline V gene data show CDR1 as KGHDR and CDR2 as SFDVKD. Trimming removed 7 bases from V and 1 base from J, with 9 bases in between.

The CDR3 bases are TGTGCCAGCTCACCAGACAGGATGGCTGTTTCAGGCGATCGGGACTATGGCTACACCTTC. Translating gives CASSPDRMAVSGDRDYGYTF. The chain is built from TRBV18 and TRBJ1-2, with a tentative D call TRBD1 (6 bases). V was shortened by 2 bases and J by 3 bases, with 28 bases between the two germline ends. CDR1 is KGHSH and CDR2 is LQKENI in the germline V gene. The length of the CDR3 is 20 residues.

This chain uses TRBV9 with TRBJ1-1, with D possibly matching TRBD1 (5 bases). V dropped 5 bases and J dropped 4 bases, with 21 bases sitting between them. Germline-derived CDR1 and CDR2 are SGDLS and YYNGEE. This CDR3 comprises 16 residues. The CDR3 DNA reads as TGTGCCAGCAGTGCAGGAGTCGGTCGGGGCGGCACTGAAGCTTTCTTT. Its translation: CASSAGVGRGGTEAFF.

The chain recombines TRBV7-2 with TRBJ2-2; no reliable D call. Looked up from germline, CDR1 is SGHTA and CDR2 is FQGNSA. The CDR3 has 13 residues. The V end was cut by 2 bases, the J end by 7 bases, with 8 bases between. The CDR3 DNA reads as TGTGCCAGCAGCTTAAGCGCGGTCGGGGAGCTGTTTTTT. This translates into CASSLSAVGELFF.

CDR3 sequence (DNA): TGCGCCAGCAGCTTGGAACCAGCCTACGAGCAGTACTTC. It specifies CASSLEPAYEQYF. This chain links TRBV5-1 with TRBJ2-7; D ambiguous. Per germline, CDR1 SGHRS and CDR2 YFSETQ. V was clipped by 0 bases and J by 2 bases, with 6 bases between them. The CDR3 extends over 13 amino acids.

V gene TRBV29-1 combines with J gene TRBJ2-2; D ambiguous. This CDR3 has 12 residues. Germline lookup yields CDR1 SQVTM and CDR2 ANQGSEA. V was shortened by 0 bases and J by 5 bases, with 4 bases between the two germline ends. Here the CDR3 reads CSVEDRTGELFF. The CDR3 DNA reads TGCAGCGTTGAAGACCGTACCGGGGAGCTGTTTTTT.

The chain combines TRBV27 with TRBJ1-5; D not resolved. The CDR3 sequence is 15 residues long. V dropped 5 bases and J dropped 1 base, with 12 bases sitting between them. The germline gives CDR1 MNHEY, CDR2 SMNVEV (reference sequence). Here the CDR3 DNA reads TGTGCCAGCAGTGTCACCCTTGGGAGCAATCAGCCCCAGCATTTT. The encoded protein is CASSVTLGSNQPQHF.

This chain uses TRBV25-1 with TRBJ1-2; D unresolved. V was cut by 7 bases and J by 7 bases, with 7 bases left in between. CDR3 length: 10 residues. The germline V gene has CDR1 MGHDK and CDR2 SYGVNS. This CDR3 reads CASKNGGYTF. CDR3 bases: TGTGCCAGCAAAAACGGTGGCTACACCTTC.

The chain combines TRBV18 with TRBJ1-4; D gene ambiguous. The length of the CDR3 is 15 residues. The V and J ends lost 2 bases and 4 bases respectively, with 11 bases between them. CDR1 is KGHSH and CDR2 is LQKENI in the germline V gene. DNA for the CDR3: TGTGCCAGCTCACCATCCGGGCCGAGTAATGAAAAACTGTTTTTT. This sequence encodes CASSPSGPSNEKLFF.

The chain is built from TRBV19 and TRBJ1-4, with 7 bases that match TRBD1. CDR3 size: 20 residues. V was clipped by 3 bases and J by 0 bases; unmatched bases: 16. CDR1 is LNHDA and CDR2 is SQIVND in the germline V gene (reference sequence). Here the CDR3 DNA reads TGTGCCAGTAGTATCCGACCTGACAGGGCCAGGCTCTCAACTAATGAAAAACTGTTTTTT. It specifies CASSIRPDRARLSTNEKLFF. Complete variable domain (other parts from reference TRBV19 and TRBJ1-4): DGGITQSPKYLFRKEGQNVTLSCEQNLNHDAMYWYRQDPGQGLRLIYYSQIVNDFQKGDIAEGYSVSREKKESFPLTVTSAQKNPTAFYLCASSIRPDRARLSTNEKLFFGSGTQLSVL.

The chain combines TRBV10-3 with TRBJ1-2, with D unclear. V lost 0 bases and J lost 5, with 4 bases in between. CDR3 length: 12 residues. CDR1 is ENHRY, CDR2 SYGVKD, per germline. CDR3 protein: CAISESAYGYTF. CDR3 nucleotides: TGTGCCATCAGTGAGTCTGCTTATGGCTACACCTTC.

The chain employs TRBV5-4 and TRBJ1-1; the D gene is possibly TRBD1 (5 bases). CDR3 length: 13 amino acids. Between the trimmed V and J ends, which lost 3 bases and 0 bases, there was a span of 6 bases. In germline, CDR1 is SGHNT, CDR2 YYREEE (reference sequence). The CDR3 coding sequence is TGTGCCAGCAGCTGGGACGTGAACACTGAAGCTTTCTTT. Amino acid sequence: CASSWDVNTEAFF.

The rearrangement joins TRBV2 to TRBJ2-7, with TRBD2 identical over 11 bases. This CDR3 contains 12 residues. Trimming removed 10 bases from V and 7 bases from J; junction bases left unmatched: 6. The germline gives CDR1 SNHLY, CDR2 FYNNEI. CDR3 in amino acids: CATSSSGREQYF. The CDR3 DNA reads TGTGCCACCTCTTCTAGCGGGAGGGAGCAGTACTTC.

This clone was seen once. J is TRBJ1-5 and V is TRBV19, with D maybe TRBD1 (5 bases). The V gene's germline CDR1 is LNHDA and CDR2 SQIVND (reference sequence). Trimming shortened V by 0 bases and J by 4 bases, and 10 bases separated the two germline ends. The CDR3 has 15 residues. The CDR3 here is CASSIDPEGNQPQHF. Here the CDR3 DNA reads TGTGCCAGTAGTATAGATCCAGAGGGGAATCAGCCCCAGCATTTT.

The chain recombines TRBV9 with TRBJ1-1, with D unresolved. With 0 bases removed from V and 3 bases from J, the gap between germline ends came to 21 bases. The germline CDR1 and CDR2 sequences are SGDLS and YYNGEE. The CDR3 has 18 amino acids. The CDR3 DNA follows: TGTGCCAGCAGCGTAGTTTACGGTTTGTCCCCTTTGGACACTGAAGCTTTCTTT. Translating gives CASSVVYGLSPLDTEAFF.

The chain is built from TRBV21-1 and TRBJ1-1. TRBV21-1 is tagged as a pseudogene. The CDR3 loop spans 11 amino acids. CDR3 DNA: TGTGCCAGCACCTTAGGCACTGAAGCTTTCTTT. Its translation is CASTLGTEAFF.

This clone showed up just once. Here the CDR3 reads CASSQEVGQPQHF. The CDR3 nucleotides are TGTGCCAGCAGCCAAGAGGTCGGTCAGCCCCAGCATTTT. The chain couples TRBV7-2 to TRBJ1-5; D not resolved. The CDR3 loop spans 13 amino acids. Trimming removed 5 bases at V and 6 bases at J, with 11 bases between. Germline V gene lookup returns CDR1 SGHTA and CDR2 FQGNSA.

The chain couples TRBV27 to TRBJ2-1, with D perhaps matching TRBD2 (5 bases). The germline gives CDR1 MNHEY, CDR2 SMNVEV (reference sequence). This CDR3 is built from 14 residues. V was cut by 7 bases and J by 9 bases, with 19 bases left in between. In DNA form, the CDR3 reads TGTGCCAGCATGGGCGGAGGCCCACCCGGTGAGCAGTTCTTC. Translated, it gives CASMGGGPPGEQFF.

A single count supports this clone. The chain uses TRBV15 and TRBJ1-2; maybe TRBD1 (5 bases). Per germline, CDR1 LNHNV and CDR2 YYDKDF (reference sequence). This CDR3 has 16 amino acids. V shed 0 bases and J shed 8 bases, with 19 bases lying between them. Here the CDR3 DNA reads TGTGCCACCAGCAGAGAGGCAGGGCTTGACTACGGAGGCTACACCTTC. This translates into CATSREAGLDYGGYTF.

This chain uses TRBV19 with TRBJ2-1; the D gene is possibly TRBD2 (6 bases). The ends were cut back, 4 bases at V and 4 bases at J, with 11 bases in the middle. The length of the CDR3 is 14 residues. Germline V lookup: CDR1 LNHDA, CDR2 SQIVND (reference sequence). The DNA for the CDR3 is TGTGCCAGTAGTAGGGCGGGATTTTACAATGAGCAGTTCTTC. It codes for CASSRAGFYNEQFF. Drawing the rest from reference TRBV19 and TRBJ2-1, the complete variable domain is DGGITQSPKYLFRKEGQNVTLSCEQNLNHDAMYWYRQDPGQGLRLIYYSQIVNDFQKGDIAEGYSVSREKKESFPLTVTSAQKNPTAFYLCASSRAGFYNEQFFGPGTRLTVL.

The rearrangement uses TRBV30 and TRBJ2-1; perhaps TRBD1 as D (6 bases). Trimming took 1 base from V and 15 from J, leaving 16 bases between them. Germline-derived CDR1 and CDR2 are GTSNPN and SVGIG (reference sequence). This CDR3 is 12 amino acids long. DNA for the CDR3: TGTGCCTGGAGTGAAACAGGGTTCGTCCTGTTCTTC. The encoded protein is CAWSETGFVLFF.

The chain couples TRBV5-6 to TRBJ1-6, with 10 bases fitting TRBD1. Germline V lookup: CDR1 SGHDT, CDR2 YYEEEE. The J segment lost 7 bases and the V segment lost 2 bases, leaving 12 bases of the junction unmatched. CDR3 length: 18 amino acids. The CDR3 spells CASSFGRGTGEYNSPLHF. Here the CDR3 DNA reads TGTGCCAGCAGCTTCGGCCGTGGGACAGGGGAGTACAATTCACCCCTCCACTTT.

The DNA for the CDR3 is TGTGCCAGCAGAGGGAACACCATATATTTT. Encoded protein: CASRGNTIYF. The chain links TRBV12-3 or TRBV12-4 to TRBJ1-3, with D uncertain. The length of the CDR3 is 10 residues. V was shortened by 6 bases and J by 7 bases, with 4 bases between the two germline ends.

The rearrangement joins TRBV9 to TRBJ1-2, with D unclear. This CDR3 is built from 15 residues. CDR1 SGDLS and CDR2 YYNGEE come from the germline V gene. The ends were cut back, 0 bases at V and 4 bases at J, with 13 bases in the middle. Here the CDR3 reads CASSVDSEPIYGYTF. CDR3 DNA: TGTGCCAGCAGCGTAGATTCAGAGCCCATCTATGGCTACACCTTC.

V usage is TRBV19 and J usage is TRBJ2-1, with D tentatively TRBD1 (5 bases). Trimming removed 6 bases from V and 8 bases from J, with 8 bases in between. The CDR3 length is 11 residues. The V gene's germline CDR1 is LNHDA and CDR2 SQIVND (reference sequence). The CDR3 DNA is TGTGCCAGTAGCCGCAGGGATGAGCAGTTCTTC. This translates into CASSRRDEQFF.

V usage is TRBV2 and J usage is TRBJ2-5; 11 bases match TRBD2. The CDR3 is 14 residues long. Trimming at V came to 8 bases and at J to 4 bases, leaving 6 bases not matched to a gene. Germline-derived CDR1 and CDR2 are SNHLY and FYNNEI. The CDR3 nucleotides are TGTGCCAGCCGTCTAGCGGGGGGTTTAGAGACCCAGTACTTC. It is translated as CASRLAGGLETQYF. The variable domain in full, completed from reference TRBV2 and TRBJ2-5, reads EPEVTQTPSHQVTQMGQEVILRCVPISNHLYFYWYRQILGQKVEFLVSFYNNEISEKSEIFDDQFSVERPDGSNFTLKIRSTKLEDSAMYFCASRLAGGLETQYFGPGTRLLVL.